This TCR beta chain was identified in a study of T cells after posttransplantation cyclophosphamide. Findings and limits, study-wide: Donor-recipient repertoire similarity was low at 1-2 months, rising over year one. Skin or GI-infiltrating T cells shared few TRB sequences with blood.

TCRdb's copy holds only in-frame clones and misses some; the assay was immunoSEQ multiplex PCR. The sample holds approximately 45,000 clones, roughly nine tenths seen once. This CDR3 region has 15 residues. Trimming removed 0 bases at V and 9 bases at J, with 12 bases between. Germline assignment: CDR1 SGHDN and CDR2 FVKESK. The related graft donor's blood sample was taken on the day of bone marrow donation. About this clone itself: Its specificity is unknown.

J is TRBJ1-6 and V is TRBV14; no definite D call. The sequenced material came from PBMCs. The receptor's source is a woman aged 45-59 years in good health and a related stem cell transplant donor. The chain's CDR3 is CASSQERVPTSPLHF. CDR3 nucleotides: TGTGCCAGCAGCCAAGAACGGGTCCCAACTTCACCCCTCCACTTT.